This T cell receptor beta chain was retrieved from a study of blood T cell repertoires in COVID-19. The V end was cut by 4 bases, the J end by 0 bases, with 15 bases between. The germline gives CDR1 MNHEY, CDR2 SVGEGT. The CDR3 sequence is 16 residues long. Only in-frame clones appear in the TCRdb table, and some are missing; sequencing was by immunoSEQ multiplex PCR. The sample has roughly 120,000 clones, about nine tenths seen once; the top ten hold about 1%. The sample comprised peripheral blood. The V gene is TRBV6-2 or TRBV6-3, the J gene TRBJ1-2; D uncertain. The sequence was collected from a human donor in a cohort sampled during active COVID-19. The chain's CDR3 is CASSFLVTPSNYGYTF. CDR3 nucleotide sequence: TGTGCCAGCAGTTTCCTCGTGACACCTTCTAACTATGGCTACACCTTC.